One and the same sample provided the 23 T cell receptor beta chains below, sequenced in a study of T-cell memory formation after mild COVID-19. A single record per CDR3 protein comes from TCRdb applying MiXCR to the 5' RACE reads. This table has 450,000 or so distinct CDR3 sequences, 20% appearing once. The sample consisted of PBMCs or a T cell subset sorted from them (not recorded which). The receptors were sampled from an adult woman who had mild COVID-19 (a few samples of this study predate the infection). Cell type and time point are not known.

This clonotype was observed a handful of times. V and J are TRBV7-2 and TRBJ1-2; D uncertain. The CDR3 covers 15 residues. Trimming removed 6 bases at V and 0 bases at J, with 14 bases between. Germline V gene data show CDR1 as SGHTA and CDR2 as FQGNSA. CDR3 loop: CASRQTPDSNYGYTF. The CDR3 DNA reads as TGTGCCAGCAGGCAAACACCGGACTCTAACTATGGCTACACCTTC.

This clonotype was observed a handful of times. Here the CDR3 reads CASSQEAGNTGELFF. In DNA form, the CDR3 reads TGTGCCAGCAGCCAGGAAGCGGGGAACACCGGGGAGCTGTTTTTT. The rearrangement joins TRBV4-2 to TRBJ2-2; a weak D match, TRBD2 (6 bases). This CDR3 is built from 15 residues. V lost 3 bases to trimming and J lost 1 base, with 9 bases between them. CDR1 is LGHNA and CDR2 is YNFKEQ in the germline V gene.

This clonotype has more than one count but fewer than ten. The chain employs TRBV4-1 and TRBJ2-6; D gene uncertain. Germline V lookup: CDR1 MGHRA, CDR2 YSYEKL. Trimming pared 6 bases from V and 0 bases from J, leaving 6 bases between. CDR3 length equals 14 residues. This CDR3 reads CASRESSGANVLTF. The DNA for the CDR3 is TGCGCCAGCAGAGAGAGCTCTGGGGCCAACGTCCTGACTTTC.

This clonotype appeared a few times. CDR3 sequence (DNA): TGTGCCAGCAGCGTAGCAACACAAGCTAACTATGGCTACACCTTC. Its protein product is CASSVATQANYGYTF. This rearrangement joins TRBV9 to TRBJ1-2; D unclear. V was pared by 0 bases and J by 0 bases, with 9 bases between. This CDR3 has 15 residues. Germline lookup yields CDR1 SGDLS and CDR2 YYNGEE.

This clonotype has just a few counts. The chain uses TRBV20-1 and TRBJ1-4; D unresolved. CDR3 size: 14 residues. With 3 bases removed from V and 4 bases from J, the gap between germline ends came to 12 bases. Germline lookup yields CDR1 DFQATT and CDR2 SNEGSKA (reference sequence). For the CDR3, the DNA is TGCAGTGCTAGTTTCGGGCAGCTTAATGAAAAACTGTTTTTT. Translated: CSASFGQLNEKLFF.

This clonotype was seen only a few times. This sequence joins TRBV2 and TRBJ2-7, with D possibly being TRBD1 or TRBD2 (5 bases each). The germline V and J ends were trimmed by 4 bases and 4 bases, with 20 bases remaining between them. This CDR3 comprises 16 residues. CDR1 SNHLY and CDR2 FYNNEI come from the germline V gene. As DNA, the CDR3 is TGTGCCAGCAGTGCCAATCCTTGGGACGGGGAATACGAGCAGTACTTC. Translation: CASSANPWDGEYEQYF.

The chain is built from TRBV7-9 and TRBJ2-7; 8 bases map to TRBD1. Trimming cost V 5 bases and J 3 bases; bases outside gene matches: 9. This CDR3 comprises 15 residues. The V gene's germline CDR1 is SEHNR and CDR2 FQNEAQ (reference sequence). DNA of the CDR3: TGTGCCAGCAGCCCGAGACCAGGACAGGGCTACGAGCAGTACTTC. This sequence encodes CASSPRPGQGYEQYF. The full variable domain, completed using reference TRBV7-9 and TRBJ2-7, is DTGVSQNPRHKITKRGQNVTFRCDPISEHNRLYWYRQTLGQGPEFLTYFQNEAQLEKSRLLSDRFSAERPKGSFSTLEIQRTEQGDSAMYLCASSPRPGQGYEQYFGPGTRLTVT.

The chain employs TRBV5-1 and TRBJ1-3; D perhaps matches TRBD1 (5 bases). The CDR3 has 18 residues. CDR1 and CDR2 from the germline V gene are SGHRS and YFSETQ. V lost 3 bases and J 0 bases, leaving 19 bases between the germline ends. The DNA of the CDR3 is TGCGCCAGCAGCTGGACATCTCAGGGTCCCCGCTCTGGAAACACCATATATTTT. Its translation: CASSWTSQGPRSGNTIYF.

This chain joins TRBV6-5 and TRBJ2-3; 9 bases agree with TRBD1. Per the germline V gene, CDR1 is MNHEY and CDR2 is SVGAGI. Trimming at V came to 6 bases and at J to 8 bases, leaving 12 bases not matched to a gene. This CDR3 has 15 residues. Here the CDR3 DNA reads TGTGCCAGCAGGCGGGTGACAGGGGGGGCCGGTACGCAGTATTTT. It codes for CASRRVTGGAGTQYF.

This clonotype showed up just a few times. This may arise from a read error, as a much more abundant clone is one base away. The chain uses TRBV7-9 and TRBJ2-3; a weak D match, TRBD2 (5 bases). V lost 5 bases to trimming and J lost 2 bases, with 5 bases between them. The CDR3 has 12 amino acids. Germline V gene data show CDR1 as SEHNR and CDR2 as FQNEAQ (reference sequence). The DNA of the CDR3 is TGTGCCAGCAGCCGGGACACAGATACGCAGTATTTT. It is translated as CASSRDTDTQYF.

The sample holds a few counts of this clonotype. V is TRBV5-1 and J is TRBJ2-5, with a tentative D call TRBD2 (6 bases). The germline V gene encodes CDR1 SGHRS and CDR2 YFSETQ. V lost 1 base, J lost 2 bases, and 9 bases lay in between. This CDR3 contains 14 residues. CDR3 protein: CASSLWREQETQYF. CDR3 DNA sequence: TGCGCCAGCAGCTTGTGGAGGGAGCAAGAGACCCAGTACTTC.

In this sample, this clonotype turned up a few times. The gene calls are TRBV6-6 and TRBJ2-7; D is perhaps TRBD1 or TRBD2 (5 bases each). The V gene's germline CDR1 is MNHNY and CDR2 SVGAGI (reference sequence). V was pared by 10 bases and J by 0 bases, with 22 bases between. This CDR3 contains 16 residues. In DNA, the CDR3 is TGTGCCACCCAGAACCGGGACCGCGACCTCTCCTACGAGCAGTACTTC. Protein product: CATQNRDRDLSYEQYF.

This chain links TRBV19 with TRBJ1-1, with TRBD1 matching 8 bases. V was clipped by 7 bases and J by 7 bases; unmatched bases: 14. The CDR3 totals 15 residues. The germline V gene has CDR1 LNHDA and CDR2 SQIVND (reference sequence). CDR3 DNA: TGTGCCAGTACCCCAGGGGCAGGGGGCATCGGTGAAGCTTTCTTT. Its protein product is CASTPGAGGIGEAFF.

The chain combines TRBV29-1 with TRBJ2-5; either TRBD1 or TRBD2 may fit D (5 bases each). The CDR3 has 16 residues. Germline V gives CDR1 SQVTM, CDR2 ANQGSEA. Trimming removed 4 bases at V and 7 bases at J, with 25 bases between. CDR3 residues: CSVAGSGFSGGSTQYF. The DNA of the CDR3 is TGCAGCGTTGCGGGCAGTGGGTTCTCTGGGGGATCGACCCAGTACTTC.

This clonotype turned up a few times. This chain connects TRBV27 to TRBJ1-2; weak D call: TRBD1 (5 bases). The germline V and J ends were trimmed by 6 bases and 8 bases, with 13 bases remaining between them. Germline assignment: CDR1 MNHEY and CDR2 SMNVEV (reference sequence). CDR3 length: 12 amino acids. The CDR3 nucleotides read TGTGCCAGCAGAAACGGGGAGGGGGGCTACACCTTC. Its protein product is CASRNGEGGYTF.

V and J are TRBV19 and TRBJ2-3, with 8 bases that match TRBD2. After removal of 6 bases from V and 2 bases from J, the junction contained 7 bases not matched to a gene. Germline CDR1 LNHDA, CDR2 SQIVND (reference sequence). The CDR3 sequence is 15 residues long. CDR3 bases: TGTGCCAGTAGGGGACTAGGGGAGTCCACAGATACGCAGTATTTT. Translation gives CASRGLGESTDTQYF.

This clonotype was seen more than once but under ten times. This rearrangement joins TRBV10-3 to TRBJ1-5; no definite D call. The V end was cut by 2 bases, the J end by 0 bases, with 8 bases between. The CDR3 runs 15 residues. Germline V CDR1 and CDR2: ENHRY, SYGVKD. CDR3 in amino acids: CAISELGVSNQPQHF. Written as DNA, the CDR3 is TGTGCCATCAGTGAGCTGGGAGTTAGCAATCAGCCCCAGCATTTT.

This chain links TRBV2 with TRBJ2-7, with a weak D call TRBD1 (5 bases). V was trimmed by 6 bases and J by 2 bases, leaving 14 bases between them. CDR1 SNHLY and CDR2 FYNNEI come from the germline V gene. CDR3 length equals 14 residues. CDR3: CASSERGRTYEQYF. The CDR3 DNA sequence: TGTGCCAGCAGCGAAAGGGGCAGAACCTACGAGCAGTACTTC.

The rearrangement joins TRBV6-5 to TRBJ1-1; D might be TRBD1 (5 bases). From germline, CDR1 is MNHEY and CDR2 SVGAGI. This CDR3 has 13 amino acids. V was shortened by 2 bases and J by 6 bases, with 10 bases between the two germline ends. The DNA of the CDR3 is TGTGCCAGCAGTTACAAGGACACCCCTGAAGCTTTCTTT. It yields the protein CASSYKDTPEAFF.

This clonotype was seen more than once but under ten times. The V and J genes are TRBV19 and TRBJ2-5; D is possibly TRBD1 (6 bases). The V and J ends lost 10 bases and 3 bases respectively, with 24 bases between them. Germline V gene data show CDR1 as LNHDA and CDR2 as SQIVND (reference sequence). There are 16 residues in the CDR3. CDR3 residues: CANLPGRGVQEETQYF. The CDR3 DNA is TGTGCCAACCTTCCGGGCAGGGGAGTTCAGGAAGAGACCCAGTACTTC. Drawing the rest from reference TRBV19 and TRBJ2-5, the complete variable domain is DGGITQSPKYLFRKEGQNVTLSCEQNLNHDAMYWYRQDPGQGLRLIYYSQIVNDFQKGDIAEGYSVSREKKESFPLTVTSAQKNPTAFYLCANLPGRGVQEETQYFGPGTRLLVL.

This clonotype has a handful of counts. The chain is built from TRBV5-1 and TRBJ2-1; D is perhaps TRBD2 (5 bases). V gave up 0 bases and J gave up 5 bases, with 12 bases separating them. The CDR3 extends over 15 amino acids. Germline assignment: CDR1 SGHRS and CDR2 YFSETQ. As DNA, the CDR3 is TGCGCCAGCAGCTTGGTCGGGGATCCCGACAATGAGCAGTTCTTC. Protein sequence: CASSLVGDPDNEQFF.

The chain links TRBV13 to TRBJ2-4; 7 nucleotides line up with TRBD1. With V trimmed by 5 bases and J by 12 bases, 4 bases remained unmatched. CDR3 size: 11 residues. The germline V gene encodes CDR1 PRHDT and CDR2 FYEKMQ (reference sequence). The CDR3 DNA follows: TGTGCCAGCAGCACCGGGACAGATCAGTACTTC. This translates into CASSTGTDQYF.

V is TRBV27 and J is TRBJ2-1; 9 nucleotides line up with TRBD2. CDR3 size: 15 residues. V lost 3 bases, J lost 5 bases, and 5 bases stayed unmatched. Germline-derived CDR1 and CDR2 are MNHEY and SMNVEV (reference sequence). DNA for the CDR3: TGTGCCAGCAGTTTTTCAGCGGGAGGTAACAATGAGCAGTTCTTC. This translates into CASSFSAGGNNEQFF.